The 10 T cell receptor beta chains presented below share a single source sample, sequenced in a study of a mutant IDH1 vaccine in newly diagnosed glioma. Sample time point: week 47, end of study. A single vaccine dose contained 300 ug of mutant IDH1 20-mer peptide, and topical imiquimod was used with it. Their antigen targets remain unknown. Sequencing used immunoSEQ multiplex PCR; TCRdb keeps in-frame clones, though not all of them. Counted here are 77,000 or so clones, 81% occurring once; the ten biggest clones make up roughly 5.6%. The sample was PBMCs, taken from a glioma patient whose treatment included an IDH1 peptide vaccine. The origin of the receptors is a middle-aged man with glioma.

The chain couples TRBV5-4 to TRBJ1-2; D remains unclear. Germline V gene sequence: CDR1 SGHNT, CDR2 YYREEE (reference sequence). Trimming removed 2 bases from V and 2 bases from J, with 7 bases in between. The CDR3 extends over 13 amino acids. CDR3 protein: CASSLDGNYGYTF. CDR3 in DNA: TGTGCCAGCAGCTTAGACGGGAACTATGGCTACACCTTC.

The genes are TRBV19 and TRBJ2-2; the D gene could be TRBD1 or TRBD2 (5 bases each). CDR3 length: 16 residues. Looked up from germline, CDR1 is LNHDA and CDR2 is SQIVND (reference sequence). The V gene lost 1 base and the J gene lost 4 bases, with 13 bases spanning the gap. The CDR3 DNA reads TGTGCCAGTAGTATAGTAGGTGGGACGGGCACCGGGGAGCTGTTTTTT. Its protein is CASSIVGGTGTGELFF.

The CDR3, as DNA: TGTGCCAGCAGACTGGATATTTCCCCAGATACGCAGTATTTT. Its translation is CASRLDISPDTQYF. This chain uses TRBV5-6 with TRBJ2-3; D gene unclear. The V end was cut by 5 bases, the J end by 4 bases, with 14 bases between. Germline V gene data show CDR1 as SGHDT and CDR2 as YYEEEE. The CDR3 contains 14 residues.

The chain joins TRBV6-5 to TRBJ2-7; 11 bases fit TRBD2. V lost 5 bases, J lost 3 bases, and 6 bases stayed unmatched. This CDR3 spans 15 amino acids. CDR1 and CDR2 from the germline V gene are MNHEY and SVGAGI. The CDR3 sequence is CASSRRSGGGYEQYF. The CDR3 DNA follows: TGTGCCAGCAGTCGCCGTAGCGGGGGGGGCTACGAGCAGTACTTC.

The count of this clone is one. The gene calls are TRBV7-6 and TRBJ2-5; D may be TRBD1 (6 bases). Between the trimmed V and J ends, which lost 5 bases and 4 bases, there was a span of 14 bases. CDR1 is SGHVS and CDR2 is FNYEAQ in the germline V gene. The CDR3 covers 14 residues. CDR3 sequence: CASSVGTSSETQYF. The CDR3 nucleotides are TGTGCCAGCAGCGTCGGGACATCGTCAGAGACCCAGTACTTC.

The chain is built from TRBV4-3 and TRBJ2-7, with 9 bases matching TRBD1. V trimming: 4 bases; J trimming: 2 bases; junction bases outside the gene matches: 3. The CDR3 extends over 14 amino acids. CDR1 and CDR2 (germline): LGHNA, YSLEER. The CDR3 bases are TGCGCCAGCAGCCCCGGGACAGGGACCTACGAGCAGTACTTC. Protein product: CASSPGTGTYEQYF.

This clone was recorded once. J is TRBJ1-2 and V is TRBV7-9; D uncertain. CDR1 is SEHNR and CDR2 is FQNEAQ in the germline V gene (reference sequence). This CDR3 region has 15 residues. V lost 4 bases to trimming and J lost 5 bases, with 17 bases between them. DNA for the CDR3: TGTGCCAGCAGCTATCGGGTGGAAGGGAGGTATGGCTACACCTTC. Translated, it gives CASSYRVEGRYGYTF.

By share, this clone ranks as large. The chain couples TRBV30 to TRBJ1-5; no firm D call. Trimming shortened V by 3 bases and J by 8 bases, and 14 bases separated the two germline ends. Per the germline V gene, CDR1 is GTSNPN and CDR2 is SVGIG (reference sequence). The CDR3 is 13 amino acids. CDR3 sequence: CAWSRDLREPQHF. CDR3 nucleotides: TGTGCCTGGAGCAGAGACCTAAGGGAGCCCCAGCATTTT.

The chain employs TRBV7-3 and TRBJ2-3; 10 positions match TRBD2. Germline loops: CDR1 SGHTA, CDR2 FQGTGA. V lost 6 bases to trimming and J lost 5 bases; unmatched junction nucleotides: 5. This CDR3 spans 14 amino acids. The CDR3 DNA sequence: TGTGCCAGCAGTATAGCGGGAGGAATAGATACGCAGTATTTT. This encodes CASSIAGGIDTQYF.

The CDR3 coding sequence is TGTGCCAGCAGCTTGGGGTATAGCAATCAGCCCCAGCATTTT. Translated: CASSLGYSNQPQHF. The V call is TRBV5-5, the J call TRBJ1-5; the D is unclear. The ends were cut back, 0 bases at V and 0 bases at J, with 4 bases in the middle. The CDR3 totals 14 residues. Germline V gene data show CDR1 as SGHKS and CDR2 as YYEKEE (reference sequence).